This record concerns one T cell receptor beta chain sequence. Its specificity is not known. The CDR3 length is 12 residues. The J segment lost 2 bases and the V segment lost 4 bases, leaving 2 bases of the junction unmatched. Germline V gives CDR1 SQVTM, CDR2 ANQGSEA. This sample stems from a study of OX40 agonist ivuxolimab in advanced cancers. About the study: The study treated patients with ivuxolimab, an agonistic anti-OX40 (CD134) antibody. Previous treatment with anti-PD-1, anti-PD-L1 or anti-CTLA-4 therapy was allowed; more than 35% had received some. Overall study findings and caveats: Low normalized T-cell clonal expansion also characterized some of the nonresponders.

Sequencing used immunoSEQ multiplex PCR; TCRdb keeps in-frame clones, though not all of them. The table has about 60,000 clones, 86% seen once; the top ten hold around 1%. This receptor was identified in an adult with an advanced solid tumor such as melanoma, head and neck, liver or kidney cancer. The V and J genes are TRBV29-1 and TRBJ2-7; 7 bases are shared with TRBD1. The specimen comprised CD4+ or CD8+ T cells sorted from blood, sampled in a trial of the OX40 agonist ivuxolimab. In DNA form, the CDR3 reads TGCAGCGTTGGGGACAGTACCTACGAGCAGTACTTC. This translates into CSVGDSTYEQYF.